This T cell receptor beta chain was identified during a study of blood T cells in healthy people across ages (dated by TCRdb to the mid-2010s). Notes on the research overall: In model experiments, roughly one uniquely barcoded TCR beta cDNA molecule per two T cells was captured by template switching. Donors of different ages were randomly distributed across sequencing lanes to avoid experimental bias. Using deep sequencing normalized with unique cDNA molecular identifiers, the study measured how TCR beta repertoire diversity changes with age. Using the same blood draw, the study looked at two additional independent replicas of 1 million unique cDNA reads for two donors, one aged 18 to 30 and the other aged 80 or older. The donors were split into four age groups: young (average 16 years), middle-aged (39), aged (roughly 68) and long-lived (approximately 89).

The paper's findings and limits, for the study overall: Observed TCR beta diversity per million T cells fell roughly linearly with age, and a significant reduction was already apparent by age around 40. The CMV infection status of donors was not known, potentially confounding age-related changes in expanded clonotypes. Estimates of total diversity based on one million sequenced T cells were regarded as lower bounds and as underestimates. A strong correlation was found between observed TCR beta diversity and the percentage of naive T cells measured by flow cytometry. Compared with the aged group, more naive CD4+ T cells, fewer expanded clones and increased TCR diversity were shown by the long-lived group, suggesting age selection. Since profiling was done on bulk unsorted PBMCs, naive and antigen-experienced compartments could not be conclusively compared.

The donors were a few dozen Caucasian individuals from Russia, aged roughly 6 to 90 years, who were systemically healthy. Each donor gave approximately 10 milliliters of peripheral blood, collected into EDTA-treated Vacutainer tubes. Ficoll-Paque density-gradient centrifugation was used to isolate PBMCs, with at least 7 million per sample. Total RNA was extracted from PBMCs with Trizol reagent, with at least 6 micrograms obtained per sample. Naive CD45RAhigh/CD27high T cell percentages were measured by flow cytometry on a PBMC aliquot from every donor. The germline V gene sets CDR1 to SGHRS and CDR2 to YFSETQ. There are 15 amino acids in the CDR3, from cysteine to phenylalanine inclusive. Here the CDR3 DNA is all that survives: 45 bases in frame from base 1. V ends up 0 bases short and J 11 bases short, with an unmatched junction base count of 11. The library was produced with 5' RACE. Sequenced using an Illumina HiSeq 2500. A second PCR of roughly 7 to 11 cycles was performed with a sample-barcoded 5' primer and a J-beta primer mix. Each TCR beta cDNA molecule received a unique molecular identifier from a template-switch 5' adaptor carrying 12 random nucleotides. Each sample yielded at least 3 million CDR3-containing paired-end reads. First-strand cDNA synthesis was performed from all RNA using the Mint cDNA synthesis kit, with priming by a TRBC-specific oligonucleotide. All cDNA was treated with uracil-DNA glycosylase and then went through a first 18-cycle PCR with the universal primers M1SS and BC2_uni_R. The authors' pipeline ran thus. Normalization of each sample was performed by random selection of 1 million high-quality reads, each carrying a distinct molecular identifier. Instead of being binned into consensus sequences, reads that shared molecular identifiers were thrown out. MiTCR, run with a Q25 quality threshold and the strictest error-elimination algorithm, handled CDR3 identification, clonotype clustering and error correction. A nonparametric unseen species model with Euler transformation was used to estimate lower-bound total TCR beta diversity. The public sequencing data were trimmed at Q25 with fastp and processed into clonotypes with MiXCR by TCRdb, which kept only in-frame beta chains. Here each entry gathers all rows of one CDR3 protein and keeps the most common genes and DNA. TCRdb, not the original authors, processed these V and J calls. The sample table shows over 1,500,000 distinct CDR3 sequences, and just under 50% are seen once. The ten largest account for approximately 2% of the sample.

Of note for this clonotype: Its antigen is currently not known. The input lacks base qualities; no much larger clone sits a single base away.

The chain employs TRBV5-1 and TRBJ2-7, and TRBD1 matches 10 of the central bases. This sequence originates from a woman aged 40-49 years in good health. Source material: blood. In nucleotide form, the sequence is TGCGCCAGCAGCTTGGATGGGACAGGGGAGGGCCAAGAGTACTTC. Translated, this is CASSLDGTGEGQEYF.